The entry below gives a single T cell receptor beta chain sequence along with its context. TCRdb's copy holds only in-frame clones and misses some; the assay was immunoSEQ multiplex PCR. Seen here are about 29,000 clones, approximately 88% observed once, and the top ten hold 7.5% to 10%. The CDR3 loop spans 17 amino acids. Trimming removed 4 bases at V and 4 bases at J, with 24 bases between. Germline V CDR1 and CDR2: SGHKS, YYEKEE (reference sequence). This sample is part of a study of PD-1 and CTLA-4 blockade in melanoma. The V and J genes are TRBV5-5 and TRBJ2-7; D might be TRBD1 or TRBD2, each matching 5 bases. The clonotype comes from a human donor with melanoma. Specimen: CD8+ T cells from peripheral blood, collected before anti-PD-1 treatment. CDR3 region: CASSQDGDWDLRYEQYF. For the CDR3, the DNA is TGTGCCAGCAGCCAGGACGGAGATTGGGACCTAAGGTACGAGCAGTACTTC.